These 25 T cell receptor beta chains were all obtained from the same sample, sequenced in a study of T cells in Graves' hyperthyroidism and ophthalmopathy (dated by TCRdb to about 2019). Libraries were built with multiplex PCR. Sequencing was carried out with an Illumina HiSeq 2000. TCR beta CDR3 regions were amplified from RNA transcripts. For the first round of RT-PCR on the TCR CDR3, the HTBI primer set was used together with the Qiagen OneStep RT-PCR kit. Starting from the raw public reads, TCRdb applied fastp trimming at Q25, assembled clones with MiXCR and retained in-frame beta chains. Each CDR3 protein appears once, grouped with its most common genes and DNA. This sample is represented by about 420,000 distinct CDR3 sequences; about an eighth of them were singletons. The ten largest clonotypes hold roughly 4.8% of the sample. Sample: blood. All receptors come from a woman aged 18-35 years with Graves' hyperthyroidism.

The rearrangement links TRBV7-9 to TRBJ2-2, with D possibly matching TRBD2 (5 bases). V was pared by 8 bases and J by 2 bases, with 12 bases between. This CDR3 spans 14 amino acids. CDR1 is SEHNR and CDR2 is FQNEAQ in the germline V gene (reference sequence). The CDR3 spells CASGSLTNTGELFF. DNA of the CDR3: TGTGCCAGCGGGAGCTTAACTAACACCGGGGAGCTGTTTTTT.

This clonotype was picked up many times. The chain couples TRBV12-3 or TRBV12-4 to TRBJ2-5, with D tentatively TRBD1 (5 bases). Trimming shortened V by 6 bases and J by 2 bases, and 13 bases separated the two germline ends. This CDR3 spans 14 amino acids. In nucleotides, the CDR3 is TGTGCCAGCAGCCCCACAGGAGTACAAGAGACCCAGTACTTC. Translated: CASSPTGVQETQYF.

This clonotype was seen ten or more times. The rearrangement joins TRBV28 to TRBJ2-7; the D gene is possibly TRBD1 (6 bases). The germline CDR1 and CDR2 sequences are MDHEN and SYDVKM. The germline V and J ends were trimmed by 7 bases and 2 bases, with 9 bases remaining between them. The CDR3 has 12 amino acids. CDR3 nucleotide sequence: TGTGCCAGCATGGGACAAACCTACGAGCAGTACTTC. As protein: CASMGQTYEQYF.

At least ten counts were recorded for this clonotype. The chain combines TRBV28 with TRBJ1-5; D is uncertain. V was cut by 3 bases and J by 2 bases, with 23 bases left in between. Germline lookup yields CDR1 MDHEN and CDR2 SYDVKM. The CDR3 has 19 amino acids. The CDR3 loop reads CASSFNRLKGDYGNQPQHF. Written as DNA, the CDR3 is TGTGCCAGCAGTTTTAACCGCCTTAAGGGTGACTATGGCAATCAGCCCCAGCATTTT.

This clonotype showed up just a few times. The CDR3 loop is CATSREAPGQGFETQYF. Here the CDR3 DNA reads TGTGCCACCAGCAGAGAAGCACCGGGACAGGGTTTTGAGACCCAGTACTTC. The V gene is TRBV15, the J gene TRBJ2-5; 9 bases fit TRBD1. CDR1 is LNHNV and CDR2 is YYDKDF in the germline V gene (reference sequence). The length of the CDR3 is 17 residues. V lost 0 bases, J lost 5 bases, and 10 bases stayed unmatched.

The J gene is TRBJ1-2, the V gene TRBV5-4, with 7 positions matching TRBD1. V dropped 6 bases and J dropped 8; count of bases not matched to a gene: 13. This CDR3 spans 14 amino acids. CDR1 and CDR2 from the germline V gene are SGHNT and YYREEE (reference sequence). In DNA form, the CDR3 reads TGTGCCAGCACCCGACAGGGTGGGGGCCGCGGCTACACCTTC. Translation gives CASTRQGGGRGYTF. Based on the CDR3 plus reference TRBV5-4 and TRBJ1-2, the full variable domain is ETGVTQSPTHLIKTRGQQVTLRCSSQSGHNTVSWYQQALGQGPQFIFQYYREEENGRGNFPPRFSGLQFPNYSSELNVNALELDDSALYLCASTRQGGGRGYTFGSGTRLTVV.

The chain joins TRBV6-1 to TRBJ2-3; no firm D call. The CDR3 runs to 11 residues. V was pared by 7 bases and J by 6 bases, with 8 bases between. In germline, CDR1 is MNHNS, CDR2 SASEGT. The CDR3 reads CASTIGDTQYF. The DNA of the CDR3 is TGTGCCAGCACCATTGGGGATACGCAGTATTTT.

This clonotype was detected many times. The chain recombines TRBV6-1 with TRBJ2-3; D possibly matches TRBD1 or TRBD2 (6 bases each). This CDR3 has 14 amino acids. Germline assignment: CDR1 MNHNS and CDR2 SASEGT. V gave up 6 bases and J gave up 1 base, with 11 bases separating them. CDR3 residues: CASSGGAGTDTQYF. The CDR3 DNA follows: TGTGCCAGCAGCGGGGGCGCGGGCACAGATACGCAGTATTTT.

This clonotype showed up many times. The rearrangement links TRBV18 to TRBJ2-6; D gene uncertain. Germline V lookup: CDR1 KGHSH, CDR2 LQKENI. With 8 bases removed from V and 4 bases from J, the gap between germline ends came to 15 bases. The CDR3 extends over 15 amino acids. The CDR3 coding sequence is TGTGCCAGCAGTCGGACCGGCTCCGGGGCCAACGTCCTGACTTTC. Protein: CASSRTGSGANVLTF.

This clonotype was seen ten or more times. The chain employs TRBV10-3 and TRBJ1-5; TRBD1 agrees at 9 bases. CDR1 and CDR2 from the germline V gene are ENHRY and SYGVKD. The CDR3 is 15 amino acids. Unmatched junction bases numbered 2, after V lost 2 bases and J lost 3 bases. The CDR3 coding sequence is TGTGCCATCAGTGAGGGGACAGGGCACAATCAGCCCCAGCATTTT. It is translated as CAISEGTGHNQPQHF.

This clonotype was seen ten or more times. J is TRBJ2-3 and V is TRBV7-3, with TRBD2 identical over 10 bases. Germline CDR1 reads SGHTA; CDR2 reads FQGTGA. The CDR3 extends over 15 amino acids. Unmatched junction bases numbered 5, after V lost 5 bases and J lost 3 bases. CDR3 DNA sequence: TGTGCCAGCAGCCGAGCGGGAGGGCCGACAGATACGCAGTATTTT. Translating it yields CASSRAGGPTDTQYF.

The chain uses TRBV5-1 and TRBJ2-2; 11 positions agree with TRBD2. V dropped 5 bases and J dropped 4; count of bases not matched to a gene: 4. The CDR3 runs to 15 residues. The V gene's germline CDR1 is SGHRS and CDR2 YFSETQ. The chain's CDR3 is CASRRLAGRTGELFF. In DNA form, the CDR3 reads TGCGCCAGCAGAAGACTAGCGGGGCGCACCGGGGAGCTGTTTTTT.

This clonotype appeared many times. This sequence joins TRBV11-2 and TRBJ2-1, with unresolved D. The CDR3 runs to 15 residues. Trimming took 3 bases from V and 5 from J, leaving 14 bases between them. CDR1 is SGHAT, CDR2 FQNNGV, per germline. The chain's CDR3 is CASSFMYPKNNEQFF. The CDR3 DNA sequence: TGTGCCAGCAGCTTCATGTATCCCAAGAACAATGAGCAGTTCTTC.

The gene calls are TRBV30 and TRBJ2-3, with TRBD2 matching 7 bases. This CDR3 contains 14 residues. J gave up 1 base and V 3 bases, and 4 bases lay outside the gene matches. CDR1 is GTSNPN and CDR2 is SVGIG in the germline V gene (reference sequence). This chain's CDR3 is CAWRKSGGTDTQYF. CDR3 bases: TGTGCCTGGAGGAAGAGCGGGGGCACAGATACGCAGTATTTT.

This clonotype was seen only a few times. V usage is TRBV10-1 and J usage is TRBJ1-6, with 7 nucleotides matching TRBD1. The J segment lost 10 bases and the V segment lost 5 bases, leaving 5 bases of the junction unmatched. The germline V gene encodes CDR1 WNHNN and CDR2 SYGVQD (reference sequence). This CDR3 region has 13 residues. CDR3 sequence (DNA): TGCGCCAGCAGTCAAAACAGGGGATCACCCCTCCACTTT. Translating it yields CASSQNRGSPLHF.

This clonotype was seen at least ten times. The chain uses TRBV20-1 and TRBJ2-7, with D tentatively TRBD1 (5 bases). This CDR3 contains 13 residues. Germline CDR1 reads DFQATT; CDR2 reads SNEGSKA (reference sequence). V was shortened by 2 bases and J by 7 bases, with 15 bases between the two germline ends. CDR3 nucleotide sequence: TGCAGTGCTAGATCTCAGGGCTCAAGGGAGCAGTACTTC. Translating gives CSARSQGSREQYF.

This clonotype was detected ten times or more. This chain links TRBV20-1 with TRBJ2-7; D possibly corresponds to TRBD2 (6 bases). The CDR3 runs 14 residues. Trimming took 6 bases from V and 1 from J, leaving 16 bases between them. Germline CDR1 and CDR2: DFQATT and SNEGSKA (reference sequence). The CDR3 is CSAPSLARSYEQYF. CDR3 bases: TGCAGTGCCCCGAGCCTAGCGAGATCCTACGAGCAGTACTTC.

This clonotype was detected a few times. The rearrangement links TRBV5-1 to TRBJ2-5, with D possibly TRBD1 on 7 matching bases. V was clipped by 4 bases and J by 2 bases, with 15 bases between them. Germline V gives CDR1 SGHRS, CDR2 YFSETQ. The CDR3 is made up of 15 amino acids. The chain's CDR3 is CASSGRTGWQETQYF. The CDR3 coding sequence is TGCGCCAGCAGCGGGAGGACAGGTTGGCAAGAGACCCAGTACTTC.

This clonotype was observed at least ten times. The V gene is TRBV7-8, the J gene TRBJ1-2, with D possibly matching TRBD1 (5 bases). Germline assignment: CDR1 SGHVS and CDR2 FQNEAQ. The CDR3 extends over 12 amino acids. V was clipped by 4 bases and J by 6 bases, with 9 bases between them. CDR3 nucleotide sequence: TGTGCCAGCAGCTACCGGGACCATGGCTACACCTTC. It yields the protein CASSYRDHGYTF.

This clonotype appeared many times. The chain joins TRBV20-1 to TRBJ1-5, with D possibly matching TRBD1 (6 bases). The V gene lost 5 bases and the J gene lost 3 bases, with 11 bases spanning the gap. Germline CDR1 and CDR2: DFQATT and SNEGSKA (reference sequence). This CDR3 has 13 amino acids. The CDR3 DNA reads TGCAGTGCTCTTGGACAGTTCAATCAGCCCCAGCATTTT. This codes for CSALGQFNQPQHF.

V gene TRBV3-1 combines with J gene TRBJ2-1, with TRBD2 matching 10 bases. Germline V gene sequence: CDR1 LGHDT, CDR2 YNNKEL (reference sequence). CDR3 length: 15 residues. With 1 base clipped from V and 3 bases from J, the junction kept 0 bases outside the gene matches. The CDR3 DNA reads TGTGCCAGCAGCCAAGCTAGCGGGAGCTACAATGAGCAGTTCTTC. Protein: CASSQASGSYNEQFF.

At least ten counts were recorded for this clonotype. V gene TRBV20-1 combines with J gene TRBJ2-1; 7 bases match TRBD2. This CDR3 comprises 15 residues. V lost 1 base and J lost 6; bases outside the gene matches: 9. CDR1 and CDR2 from the germline V gene are DFQATT and SNEGSKA (reference sequence). The CDR3 nucleotides read TGCAGTGCTAGAGGAACAAGGGGAGGGATCAATGAGCAGTTCTTC. Its protein is CSARGTRGGINEQFF.

V is TRBV30 and J is TRBJ2-3; D is perhaps TRBD1 (5 bases). V lost 3 bases to trimming and J lost 0 bases, with 13 bases between them. CDR1 GTSNPN and CDR2 SVGIG come from the germline V gene (reference sequence). This CDR3 contains 15 residues. The CDR3 loop is CAWRGLGLSTDTQYF. The CDR3 DNA sequence: TGTGCCTGGAGAGGTCTGGGGCTTAGCACAGATACGCAGTATTTT.

As to this clonotype: An end of the junction does not agree with germline; a read error may underlie this. The rearrangement links TRBV7-9 to TRBJ2-7; D not resolved. This CDR3 comprises 14 residues. CDR1 is SEHNR, CDR2 FQNEAQ, per germline (reference sequence). CDR3: CASSLSALTYGQYF. Written as DNA, the CDR3 is TGTGCCAGCAGCTTATCAGCCCTCACCTACGGGCAGTACTTC.

This clonotype was seen more than once but under ten times. V gene TRBV7-8 combines with J gene TRBJ2-1; a possible D gene is TRBD2 (6 bases). Germline loops: CDR1 SGHVS, CDR2 FQNEAQ. The V end was cut by 5 bases, the J end by 5 bases, with 10 bases between. The CDR3 spans 13 residues. The CDR3 DNA follows: TGTGCCAGCAGCGGCGGGACTCACAATGAGCAGTTCTTC. Protein: CASSGGTHNEQFF.